Following are 16 T cell receptor beta chains from one sample sequenced in a study of glioma-infiltrating T cells. The iRepertoire nested amplicon-rescue multiplex PCR amplified TCR alpha and beta CDR3s from RNA. TCRdb passed the multiplex PCR reads through MiXCR, listing each CDR3 protein once. In the table there are 400,000 or so distinct CDR3 sequences, about two fifths of which are singletons. Sequencing was done on a sample of glioma tissue, nonneoplastic brain tissue, or PBMCs (not recorded which). The source is a human donor with low-grade glioma or glioblastoma, undergoing nonglioma brain surgery, or in good health (not recorded which).

A word on this clonotype: The junction differs from germline at one of its ends, possibly a read error. The V and J genes are TRBV7-7 and TRBJ2-3; 10 bases line up with TRBD2. CDR3 length equals 16 residues. Per the germline V gene, CDR1 is SSHAT and CDR2 is FNYEAQ (reference sequence). CDR3 sequence reads: CASSQDTSGKVDTQYF. The CDR3 DNA reads TGCGCCAGCAGCCAAGACACTAGCGGGAAGGTGGATACGCAGTATTTT.

Worth noting for this clonotype: A much larger clone is a single base away; this may be a read error. This chain joins TRBV27 and TRBJ1-2, with a weak D call TRBD1 (5 bases). Germline V CDR1 and CDR2: MNHEY, SMNVEV (reference sequence). CDR3 length equals 14 residues. Trimming pared 5 bases from V and 8 bases from J, leaving 18 bases between. The CDR3 region is CASSRGCSFWGYTF. CDR3 nucleotide sequence: TGTGCCAGCAGTCGGGGGTGCAGCTTCTGGGGCTACACCTTC.

This clonotype was seen a handful of times. The chain joins TRBV19 to TRBJ2-1; D is unresolved. V was cut by 1 base and J by 0 bases, with 7 bases left in between. The CDR3 has 15 amino acids. Germline V lookup: CDR1 LNHDA, CDR2 SQIVND (reference sequence). CDR3 loop: CASSIGPSSYNEQFF. The DNA of the CDR3 is TGTGCCAGTAGTATAGGCCCTAGCTCCTACAATGAGCAGTTCTTC.

About this clonotype: This may be a read error, as it is one base from a much larger clone. The chain employs TRBV6-1 and TRBJ2-3; 10 bases agree with TRBD1. This CDR3 spans 13 amino acids. Germline-derived CDR1 and CDR2 are MNHNS and SASEGT. The CDR3 bases are TGTGCCAGCGGGGACAGGGGCACAGATAGGCAGTATTTT. It yields the protein CASGDRGTDRQYF.

This chain uses TRBV20-1 with TRBJ1-1; D perhaps matches TRBD1 (5 bases). Germline-derived CDR1 and CDR2 are DFQATT and SNEGSKA (reference sequence). The V gene lost 0 bases and the J gene lost 5 bases, with 13 bases spanning the gap. The CDR3 has 14 amino acids. CDR3 bases: TGCAGTGCTAGAGATCGGAGGGGCGGTACTGAAGCTTTCTTT. The encoded protein is CSARDRRGGTEAFF.

The V and J genes are TRBV20-1 and TRBJ1-6, with 8 bases matching TRBD1. Germline V lookup: CDR1 DFQATT, CDR2 SNEGSKA (reference sequence). The CDR3 is 16 residues long. V lost 1 base and J lost 4; bases outside the gene matches: 6. CDR3 DNA: TGCAGTGCTAGAGCCGGACAGGGTTCTTATAATTCACCCCTCCACTTT. Its protein product is CSARAGQGSYNSPLHF.

The chain links TRBV7-9 to TRBJ1-5, with 7 bases lining up with TRBD1. Germline assignment: CDR1 SEHNR and CDR2 FQNEAQ (reference sequence). CDR3 length: 15 residues. V shed 5 bases and J 2 bases; nucleotides not matched to a gene: 6. The CDR3 sequence: CASSPLTGGNQPQHF. CDR3 DNA: TGTGCCAGCAGCCCTCTTACAGGGGGCAATCAGCCCCAGCATTTT. Looking up the rest from reference TRBV7-9 and TRBJ1-5 gives the full variable domain: DTGVSQNPRHKITKRGQNVTFRCDPISEHNRLYWYRQTLGQGPEFLTYFQNEAQLEKSRLLSDRFSAERPKGSFSTLEIQRTEQGDSAMYLCASSPLTGGNQPQHFGDGTRLSIL.

Points on this clonotype: One end of the junction varies from germline; a read error may be responsible. The chain uses TRBV28 and TRBJ2-5; possibly TRBD1 for D (6 bases). Germline V lookup: CDR1 MDHEN, CDR2 SYDVKM. The CDR3 covers 16 residues. The CDR3 region is CASSEFRTANQETRYF. CDR3 DNA sequence: TGTGCCAGCAGTGAATTCAGGACAGCTAACCAAGAGACCCGGTACTTC. The full variable domain, rest sourced from reference TRBV28 and TRBJ2-5, is DVKVTQSSRYLVKRTGEKVFLECVQDMDHENMFWYRQDPGLGLRLIYFSYDVKMKEKGDIPEGYSVSREKKERFSLILESASTNQTSMYLCASSEFRTANQETRYFGPGTRLLVL.

Written as DNA, the CDR3 is TGTGCCAGCAGAGATGGGGGCTGGGGCACTGAAGCTTTCTTT. Amino acids: CASRDGGWGTEAFF. V and J are TRBV27 and TRBJ1-1; D perhaps matches TRBD1 (6 bases). Germline V lookup: CDR1 MNHEY, CDR2 SMNVEV (reference sequence). Deletions cut 6 bases from V and 4 bases from J, with 15 bases between. There are 14 residues in the CDR3.

In its sample, this clonotype was seen many times. V is TRBV6-1 and J is TRBJ2-1; unclear D gene. The length of the CDR3 is 12 residues. CDR1 and CDR2 from the germline V gene are MNHNS and SASEGT. Trimming shortened V by 7 bases and J by 3 bases, and 7 bases separated the two germline ends. The CDR3 nucleotides are TGTGCCAGCACTGACGGCTACAATGAGCAGTTCTTC. Translating it yields CASTDGYNEQFF.

Turning to this clonotype: A read error is possible here, since a much larger clone lies one base away. The DNA is left out, because the CDR3 cannot be placed on it with certainty; the CDR3 is given as TCRdb lists it. The genes are TRBV27 and TRBJ1-3; no check of the table's D call, TRBD1, against the DNA was made. A total of 13 residues make up the CDR3, ends included. Germline lookup yields CDR1 MNHEY and CDR2 SMNVEV (reference sequence). This CDR3 reads CASSWGQGNTLYF.

The chain employs TRBV12-3 or TRBV12-4 and TRBJ1-5, with D tentatively TRBD1 (5 bases). CDR3 length equals 15 residues. V gave up 3 bases and J gave up 3 bases, with 12 bases separating them. CDR3 DNA: TGTGCCAGCAGTTTTGGGGCCTCGCTCAATCAGCCCCAGCATTTT. This translates into CASSFGASLNQPQHF.

The chain has TRBV27 and TRBJ2-7; D call uncertain. The CDR3 contains 18 residues. Germline-derived CDR1 and CDR2 are MNHEY and SMNVEV (reference sequence). V dropped 5 bases and J dropped 2 bases, with 25 bases sitting between them. Here the CDR3 reads CASSPSRSLGKWAYEQYF. The CDR3 DNA is TGTGCCAGCAGTCCATCACGCTCTCTAGGGAAATGGGCCTACGAGCAGTACTTC.

This clonotype came up a few times. The V gene is TRBV4-3, the J gene TRBJ2-3; no definite D call. Trimming took 0 bases from V and 0 from J, leaving 7 bases between them. The CDR3 is 15 amino acids. Looked up from germline, CDR1 is LGHNA and CDR2 is YSLEER. In DNA form, the CDR3 reads TGCGCCAGCAGCCAAGAAGGGCGGAGCACAGATACGCAGTATTTT. Translating it yields CASSQEGRSTDTQYF.

The V gene is TRBV4-3, the J gene TRBJ2-1; 7 bases are a match to TRBD2. The length of the CDR3 is 17 residues. V shed 0 bases, J shed 0 bases, and the junction held 5 bases outside the gene matches. Looked up from germline, CDR1 is LGHNA and CDR2 is YSLEER. The DNA for the CDR3 is TGCGCCAGCAGCCAAGACTGGGCGGGAGCCTCCTACAATGAGCAGTTCTTC. Translation gives CASSQDWAGASYNEQFF.

This clonotype was seen ten or more times. This rearrangement joins TRBV15 to TRBJ1-6; 9 positions agree with TRBD1. The ends lost 1 base at V and 10 bases at J; junction bases unmatched: 5. The CDR3 sequence is 15 residues long. Germline assignment: CDR1 LNHNV and CDR2 YYDKDF (reference sequence). The CDR3 is CATSRVGQGKSPLHF. DNA of the CDR3: TGTGCCACCAGCAGAGTGGGACAGGGCAAATCACCCCTCCACTTT.